Presented here are 2 T cell receptor beta chains from one specimen sequenced in a study of cytomegalovirus exposure and HLA in healthy donors. Primers: 60 Vbeta forward and 13 Jbeta reverse. The data were produced by immunoSEQ multiplex PCR, yet TCRdb's version contains in-frame clones alone and is incomplete. This sample has about 200,000 clones, with 75% to 85% found just once. The sequenced material came from PBMCs. The receptor set was obtained from a girl aged 10 to 17 in good health and CMV-seropositive.

The rearrangement uses TRBV4-1 and TRBJ1-2, with TRBD1 matching over 7 bases. Unmatched junction bases numbered 8, after V lost 0 bases and J lost 1 base. This CDR3 spans 17 amino acids. Per the germline V gene, CDR1 is MGHRA and CDR2 is YSYEKL. The CDR3: CASSQEGPGGFNYGYTF. For the CDR3, the DNA is TGCGCCAGCAGCCAAGAAGGTCCAGGGGGATTTAACTATGGCTACACCTTC.

This clone was observed once. V and J are TRBV7-2 and TRBJ2-5; 15 nucleotides align to TRBD2. Germline V gives CDR1 SGHTA, CDR2 FQGNSA. CDR3 length equals 16 residues. The junction had 5 bases not matched to a gene; V was cut back by 4 bases and J by 5 bases. This CDR3 is CASSSGLAGGGETQYF. For the CDR3, the DNA is TGTGCCAGCAGCTCGGGACTAGCGGGGGGCGGGGAGACCCAGTACTTC.